This T cell receptor (beta chain) stems from a study of blood T cell repertoires in COVID-19 (dated by TCRdb to 2018 to 2020). Regarding the study in general: The collaborator samples originated in the United States, Italy and Spain and spanned the acute and convalescent phases of COVID-19. The material from the prospective study consisted of cDNA or gDNA derived from T cells, B-cell-depleted T cells, or PBMCs. Subjects who had been exposed to COVID-19, were actively infected with it, or had recovered from it provided the deeply sampled blood TCRbeta repertoires that made up the dataset. The repertoires were released in a freely available public database intended as a resource for research on the immune response to SARS-CoV-2. The samples were drawn from two sources: the first 160 participants of the ongoing ImmuneRACE study, and about 1,300 subjects contributed by 6 global collaborators. The sample metadata nearly always contained a de-identified subject ID, COVID-19 status, age in years and sex. Where HLA class I and class II types were available, the types were taken from metadata supplied by the sample provider, not from assay-based typing. The paper's findings and limits, for the study overall: The amount of clinical and demographic metadata varied by source and participant and was provided uncurated.

TCRbeta CDR3 regions were amplified from genomic DNA using the immunoSEQ Assay, a bias-controlled multiplex PCR. Per the original workflow: Within the assay, amplification of reference gene primers was used to estimate how many nucleated cells each sample contained. To quantify the absolute abundance of each unique TCRbeta CDR3 rearrangement, sequence reads were collapsed and filtered. Productive Simpson clonality was computed per sample as the square root of Simpson's diversity index over productive rearrangements. Here the immuneACCESS table is served through TCRdb, limited to in-frame sequences with V and J called. Missing clones are a known gap in these copies; in checked studies unresolved V genes cover under half, and the rest lacks a known reason. V and J calls and clone size are as listed in that table; D and trimming were resolved from the DNA. Across this sample there are 110,000 or so clones, with around 84% seen only once. The ten largest clones take up less than 9.5% of the sample.

There are 14 amino acids in the CDR3, from cysteine to phenylalanine inclusive. The retained sequence is limited to the CDR3, 42 bases, with the frame set at the first base. Reading the germline V gene gives CDR1 MNHNS and CDR2 SASEGT. V and J are trimmed by 3 bases and 6 bases, and the gene matches miss 1 base of the junction. Collaborating institutions collected whole blood in K2EDTA tubes following their own protocols. Collaborator samples were shipped for TCRbeta analysis as frozen whole blood, isolated PBMCs, or DNA extracted from either sample type. Comments on this clone: It has no known antigen specificity. Nothing much larger sits one base from this clone, and base qualities are not available.

The receptor's source is a woman aged 40 to 50 with acute or convalescent COVID-19. The rearrangement joined TRBV6-1 to TRBJ1-4; 10 of the junction bases match TRBD1. Sequenced: peripheral blood. The DNA is TGTGCCAGCAGTGACGGGACAGGGGATGAAAAACTGTTTTTT. It codes for CASSDGTGDEKLFF.